This T cell receptor (beta chain) was found in a study of cytomegalovirus exposure and HLA in healthy donors (dated 2017 in TCRdb). For the wider study: An earlier analysis of under 600 of the donors reported 250 to 350 Gb of sequence data and some 120 million unique TCR beta sequences from 190 million or so T cells. Among over 350 genotyped donors of the cohort, an average of about 240,000 unique TCR beta nucleotide sequences were sequenced per donor, around a sixth of them non-productive. All discovery cohort repertoires had been generated using a single sequencing platform. HLA typing covered class I and class II loci at four-digit resolution. To decide whether each TCR beta V gene segment behaved as functional or pseudogenic, an earlier analysis of fewer than 750 of the donors relied on high-throughput TCR beta sequencing. The later analysis used no new phenotypic data to find candidate immune exposures, relying instead on TCR beta sequences and their occurrence across donors. Alongside the repertoire data, information on donor age, sex, ethnicity and CMV serostatus was compiled. The genetic ancestry cluster associated with self-reported Caucasian donors included roughly four fifths of the 300 to 450 genotyped donors. An early release covering roughly 600 HLA-typed donors comprised 250 to 350 gigabases of sequencing data and roughly 86 million unique TCR sequences. The T cell repertoires of around 670 subjects were profiled by immunosequencing and related to cytomegalovirus serostatus. A later genetic analysis used genome-wide SNP genotypes for 398 of the 666 donors, treating that subset as a discovery cohort. The study aimed to test whether cataloging public T cell receptors could reveal signatures of past pathogen exposure. Because of strong linkage in the cohort, a handful of DR-DQ haplotypes were treated as single units for association and clustering. A separate validation cohort of some 130 different subjects was used in addition to the roughly 720-subject first cohort. The number of donors typed differed by locus, with about 629-640 for A, B, C, DRB1 and DQB1, roughly 550 for DQA1, nearly 610 for DPA1, and 472 for DPB1. A later analysis re-examined previously published TCR beta repertoires from several hundred donors and added high-resolution HLA genotyping to investigate patterns of TCR occurrence. The study combined high-throughput TCR immunosequencing, statistical association of individual TCRs with disease status, and machine learning to predict cytomegalovirus infection status.

Preparation of the library involved the immunoSEQ multiplex PCR assay. The multiplex PCR relied on a mix of 60 forward primers for TCR Vbeta segments and 13 reverse primers for TCR Jbeta segments. The CDR3 region of rearranged TCR beta genes was amplified from genomic DNA with a multiplex PCR assay. The amplified TCR beta libraries were sequenced on the Illumina HiSeq System as 87-base-pair reads. Per the original workflow: A later analysis counted 65 million to 90 million unique TCR beta chains across the 666 repertoires, and around 12 million of these chains were shared by at least two donors. Raw reads were error-corrected and collapsed into unique sequences by a nearest-neighbor algorithm in which closely related sequences were merged to remove PCR and sequencing errors. V, D and J gene segments were assigned by aligning CDR3 sequences to IMGT reference sequences. For a sequence to be retained, a match of at least six nucleotides was required to both a V gene segment and a J gene segment. Rearrangements were classified as productive when the CDR3 lacked stop codons and remained in frame with V and J, and all other rearrangements were classified as non-productive. CDR3 was defined according to IMGT convention as the region running from the second conserved V-encoded cysteine to the conserved J-encoded phenylalanine. Sequences without an unambiguous match to a single V gene segment were excluded from the earlier analysis of a few hundred of the donors. In an earlier analysis of about 590 of the donors, a V segment was called functional when productive rearrangements were above 56.7%, and segregating when the standard deviation between donors exceeded 5%. To diagnose cytomegalovirus status from the catalog of TCR beta chain sequences, a statistical classification framework was built. In a later analysis, TCR nucleotide sequences were compared against IMGT/GENE-DB human TR gene sequences so that V and J genes could be assigned. In a later analysis, CDR3 sequences and most-parsimonious VDJ recombination scenarios were assigned using the TCRdist pipeline. In a later analysis, every TCR beta chain was defined by the combination of its CDR3 amino acid sequence and its V-gene family, and reads without a unique V-gene family were dropped. To address suspected cross-contamination and a sequencing artifact, a later analysis removed roughly 640 highly shared, low-generation-probability nucleotide sequences. In a later analysis, a clonal expansion index was calculated for each public chain from normalized within-repertoire ranks of inferred template counts. In a later analysis, generation probabilities were computed using a VDJ recombination model fitted to out-of-frame rearrangements, and the results were checked against IGoR. In a later analysis, TCR-TCR, TCR-HLA and TCR-CMV co-occurrence was scored with hypergeometric tests, and a repertoire-size bias correction was applied to TCR pairs. In a later analysis, false discovery rates were estimated by permuting HLA or CMV assignments 20 times. In a later analysis, co-occurring TCRs were grouped with DBSCAN, and TCRdist sequence similarity was added when clustering was performed within HLA-allele-positive subsets. Co-occurrence clustering excluded repertoires with fewer than 30,000 or more than 120,000 public chains, plus five with anomalous nucleotide sharing. Held by TCRdb, this immuneACCESS table contains in-frame sequences only and omits some clones. Under half of the omission traces to an unresolved V gene where checked; the cause of the rest is unknown. From that table come the V and J calls and clone size; the DNA was used to work out D and trimming. The sample yields about 160,000 clones; 60% to 80% were counted once. About a tenth of the sample lies in the top ten.

About this clone: Its antigen is still unknown. Base qualities are not at hand, and no much larger clone is one base apart.

Broad study findings and their caveats: V-gene and J-gene trimming of TCR beta chains was associated with a missense DCLRE1C variant in a later genetic analysis, and the association was replicated in an independent cohort. The study gave a list of more than 150 TCR beta chains associated with cytomegalovirus. The only immune exposure information available for the cohort was CMV serostatus. A further reported finding was that TCR beta sequences accurately predicted the HLA-A and HLA-B alleles for most subjects in the first cohort. An earlier analysis of approximately 530 of the donors showed that most TCR beta V segments appeared in productive rearrangements either about 87% or about 30% of the time, which broadly matched IMGT annotations. Linkage disequilibrium might explain the correlated functional status among segregating V segments, but an unknown experimental factor could not be ruled out. Some IMGT-functional V segments, including TRBV6-2 and TRBV6-3, could not be distinguished by the 87-base-pair reads and were therefore excluded. The classifier was reported to diagnose cytomegalovirus status with high specificity and sensitivity in both the original cohort and the validation cohort. The authors suggested that the approach could potentially be extended to other disease states and immunological phenotypes. Only TCR beta chains were sequenced in this cohort, and the absence of alpha or paired-chain data limited detectable features. According to a later analysis, parvovirus B19, influenza, CMV and Epstein-Barr virus appeared linked to several top co-occurrence clusters. A later analysis found that most CMV-associated TCR beta chains appeared HLA-restricted, with HLA associations seemingly driven largely by CMV exposure. A cluster of highly shared sequence variants was judged likely to be a technical artifact of the sequencing pipeline. In a later analysis, the rate of TCR association differed among HLA loci, with DRB1 alleles having the most associated TCRs and HLA-C alleles having the fewest. Because HLA typing was missing for some donors at each locus, association tests included only the typed subset. In vitro tests confirmed that a few of the cytomegalovirus-associated TCR beta chains recognize cytomegalovirus antigens. When HLA alleles, especially DR and DQ, strongly co-occurred, TCR associations were difficult to assign to individual alleles. Presence/absence analyses assumed roughly uniform sequencing depth across donors, an assumption that may not hold. A later analysis associated about 17,000 TCR beta sequences with specific HLA alleles at a false discovery rate of 0.05. The earlier analysis of approximately 560 of the donors excluded around 17 rarely observed V segments, including chromosome 9 orphons, because counts were too low. Most TCR sequences were observed very rarely across donors, whereas some public TCRs were present in many individuals. A later genetic analysis reported fewer N-insertions in productive TCRs among donors in an Asian-associated ancestry cluster than the roughly 720-donor mean. A later analysis found that HLA-associated TCR beta chains were more clonally expanded and had lower generation probabilities than equally common non-associated chains.

The cohort was made up of roughly 670 healthy bone marrow donors. At the time of sampling, all cohort members were nominally healthy, though unrecorded immune exposures were likely present. The donor tested CMV seropositive, placing the donor among the roughly 270 seropositive members of the cohort. Each donor provided a peripheral blood sample, and peripheral blood mononuclear cells were used for TCR beta sequencing. Genomic DNA was extracted from the blood cell samples with the Qiagen DNeasy Blood Extraction Kit. V drops 5 bases and J drops 6 bases, leaving 11 bases in between. The CDR3 numbers 12 residues from cysteine through phenylalanine. Here the CDR3 DNA is all that survives: 36 bases in frame from base 1. The germline V gene sets CDR1 to LGHNA and CDR2 to YSLEER.

The sequence was obtained from a young man in good health and CMV-seropositive. Sequencing was carried out using PBMCs. In this chain, TRBV4-3 is recombined with TRBJ2-7; the best D guess is TRBD1, with 7 bases matching. The bases read TGCGCCAGCAGCAGACAGGGAGGCGAGCAGTACTTC. Translated, this is CASSRQGGEQYF.